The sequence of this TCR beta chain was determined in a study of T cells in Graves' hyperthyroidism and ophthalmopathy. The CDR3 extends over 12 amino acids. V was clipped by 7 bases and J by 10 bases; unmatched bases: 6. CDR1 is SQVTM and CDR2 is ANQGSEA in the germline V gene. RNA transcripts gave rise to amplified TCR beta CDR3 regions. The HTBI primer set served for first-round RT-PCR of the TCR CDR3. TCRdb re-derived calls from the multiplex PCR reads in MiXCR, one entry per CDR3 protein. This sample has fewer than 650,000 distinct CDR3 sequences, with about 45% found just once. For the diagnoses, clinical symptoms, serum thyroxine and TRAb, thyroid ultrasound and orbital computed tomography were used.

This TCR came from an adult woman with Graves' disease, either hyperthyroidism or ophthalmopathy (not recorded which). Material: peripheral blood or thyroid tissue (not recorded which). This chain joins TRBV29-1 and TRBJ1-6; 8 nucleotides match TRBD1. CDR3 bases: TGCAGCGCGAGGACAGGGAGATCACCCCTCCACTTT. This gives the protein CSARTGRSPLHF.